This entry lists 14 T cell receptor beta chains sequenced from one sample in a study of T cell responses to AZD1222 COVID-19 vaccine (dated by TCRdb to the early 2020s). Library method: the immunoSEQ multiplex PCR assay. Here the immuneACCESS table is served through TCRdb, limited to in-frame sequences with V and J called. Missing clones are a known gap in these copies; in checked studies unresolved V genes cover under half, and the rest lacks a known reason. In this sample the table shows roughly 79,000 clones, about 90% of which occur a single time. Of the sample, about 7.1% is held by the ten largest clones. According to the study, the label for this sample's time point signals: baseline before first vaccination. The treatment or condition label corresponds to: meningococcal conjugate vaccine given as trial control. Sequenced material: peripheral blood, taken on day 0 of MenACWY control vaccination. The receptors come from an adult in good health.

V gene TRBV28 combines with J gene TRBJ1-2; D might be TRBD1 (5 bases). With 2 bases removed from V and 4 bases from J, the gap between germline ends came to 11 bases. CDR1 and CDR2 from the germline V gene are MDHEN and SYDVKM. CDR3 size: 14 residues. CDR3 residues: CASSLGGGGYGYTF. The CDR3 nucleotides read TGTGCCAGCAGTTTAGGGGGAGGAGGCTATGGCTACACCTTC.

The CDR3 is CASSIGKVNEQFF. DNA of the CDR3: TGTGCCAGTAGTATAGGAAAGGTTAATGAGCAGTTCTTC. The V call is TRBV19, the J call TRBJ2-1; D uncertain. Trimming shortened V by 1 base and J by 7 bases, and 8 bases separated the two germline ends. This CDR3 has 13 residues. The germline V gene has CDR1 LNHDA and CDR2 SQIVND (reference sequence). The full variable domain, rest sourced from reference TRBV19 and TRBJ2-1, is DGGITQSPKYLFRKEGQNVTLSCEQNLNHDAMYWYRQDPGQGLRLIYYSQIVNDFQKGDIAEGYSVSREKKESFPLTVTSAQKNPTAFYLCASSIGKVNEQFFGPGTRLTVL.

The chain couples TRBV19 to TRBJ2-5, with 7 bases fitting TRBD1. Per germline, CDR1 LNHDA and CDR2 SQIVND (reference sequence). The V and J ends lost 8 bases and 3 bases, in that order; junction bases with no gene match: 3. The CDR3 spans 12 residues. CDR3 loop: CASRGQKETQYF. The CDR3 DNA follows: TGTGCCAGTCGGGGACAGAAAGAGACCCAGTACTTC.

This rearrangement joins TRBV5-1 to TRBJ1-2; D is uncertain. CDR1 and CDR2 from the germline V gene are SGHRS and YFSETQ. This CDR3 has 14 residues. Trimming removed 7 bases from V and 7 bases from J, with 20 bases in between. The CDR3 is CASAPATPPGGYTF. CDR3 DNA sequence: TGCGCCAGCGCTCCGGCCACCCCACCGGGTGGCTACACCTTC.

V is TRBV19 and J is TRBJ1-1, with TRBD1 matching over 11 bases. The germline gives CDR1 LNHDA, CDR2 SQIVND (reference sequence). V gave up 5 bases and J gave up 4 bases; unmatched junction bases: 9. The CDR3 runs to 16 residues. CDR3 nucleotide sequence: TGTGCCAGTAGTTCCGGACAGGGGGCAAGGAGCACTGAAGCTTTCTTT. Translated, it gives CASSSGQGARSTEAFF.

This chain joins TRBV7-9 and TRBJ1-6, with 7 bases matching TRBD1. The CDR3 sequence is 12 residues long. After removal of 11 bases from V and 8 bases from J, the junction contained 6 bases not matched to a gene. Per germline, CDR1 SEHNR and CDR2 FQNEAQ (reference sequence). The CDR3 coding sequence is TGTGCCGCAGGGACAGCCGATTCACCCCTCCACTTT. As protein: CAAGTADSPLHF.

Details on this clone: The germline gene is not matched at one end of the junction; a read error may be the cause. The chain is built from TRBV20-1 and TRBJ1-1; 9 bases are a match to TRBD1. The length of the CDR3 is 10 residues. The germline CDR1 and CDR2 sequences are DFQATT and SNEGSKA (reference sequence). CDR3 sequence reads: CSASDRGYIF. The CDR3 DNA reads TGCAGTGCTAGCGACAGGGGGTACATCTTT.

The chain couples TRBV30 to TRBJ1-5; D is unresolved. The V and J ends lost 1 base and 4 bases respectively, with 8 bases between them. CDR1 is GTSNPN and CDR2 is SVGIG in the germline V gene (reference sequence). This CDR3 region has 13 residues. The CDR3 region has the DNA TGTGCCTGGAGTGAACTTGGAAATCAGCCCCAGCATTTT. Its protein is CAWSELGNQPQHF.

The J gene is TRBJ1-1, the V gene TRBV6-6, with 10 bases identical to TRBD1. CDR1 MNHNY and CDR2 SVGAGI come from the germline V gene (reference sequence). With V trimmed by 6 bases and J by 0 bases, 13 bases remained unmatched. The CDR3 spans 18 residues. CDR3 nucleotide sequence: TGTGCCAGCAGCCGAAAGCCGGGACAGGGGTCGATGAACACTGAAGCTTTCTTT. It yields the protein CASSRKPGQGSMNTEAFF.

J is TRBJ1-1 and V is TRBV6-8; D not certain. The CDR3 is 12 residues long. Per the germline V gene, CDR1 is MNHGY and CDR2 is SAAAGT. Trimming cost V 6 bases and J 4 bases, with 9 bases left between them. CDR3: CASSRSRTEAFF. The DNA of the CDR3 is TGTGCCAGCAGCCGAAGTCGCACTGAAGCTTTCTTT.

Only one count was recorded for this clone. This sequence joins TRBV29-1 and TRBJ1-2, with D unresolved. Germline lookup yields CDR1 SQVTM and CDR2 ANQGSEA. Trimming stripped 7 bases from V and 4 bases from J, with 16 bases between. The CDR3 sequence is 13 residues long. CDR3 DNA sequence: TGCAGCGCAGGCCCTGATTTAGGCTATGGCTACACCTTC. Encoded protein: CSAGPDLGYGYTF. Looking up the rest from reference TRBV29-1 and TRBJ1-2 gives the full variable domain: SAVISQKPSRDICQRGTSLTIQCQVDSQVTMMFWYRQQPGQSLTLIATANQGSEATYESGFVIDKFPISRPNLTFSTLTVSNMSPEDSSIYLCSAGPDLGYGYTFGSGTRLTVV.

This clone was seen a single time. The rearrangement joins TRBV27 to TRBJ2-3; D remains ambiguous. Trimming pared 7 bases from V and 0 bases from J, leaving 14 bases between. Germline CDR1 reads MNHEY; CDR2 reads SMNVEV (reference sequence). The CDR3 loop spans 15 amino acids. The CDR3 coding sequence is TGTGCCAGCACCCTTGGGCCAGCCAGCACAGATACGCAGTATTTT. As protein: CASTLGPASTDTQYF.

The chain couples TRBV5-8 to TRBJ2-2, with 8 bases lining up with TRBD2. Germline assignment: CDR1 SGHTS and CDR2 YDEGEE. Trimming at V came to 5 bases and at J to 4 bases, leaving 1 base not matched to a gene. CDR3 length: 13 residues. CDR3 protein: CASRLAATGELFF. The CDR3 DNA reads as TGTGCCAGCAGACTAGCGGCCACCGGGGAGCTGTTTTTT.

By frequency in the sample, this clone is medium-sized (0.01 to 0.1%). This chain connects TRBV27 to TRBJ2-7; the D gene is possibly TRBD1 (6 bases). CDR3 size: 14 residues. The germline V gene has CDR1 MNHEY and CDR2 SMNVEV (reference sequence). The germline V and J ends were trimmed by 5 bases and 4 bases, with 15 bases remaining between them. CDR3 region: CASSITGSWYEQYF. The DNA for the CDR3 is TGTGCCAGCAGTATCACAGGGAGTTGGTACGAGCAGTACTTC.